The rows below give T cell receptor beta chains drawn from one sample of a study of T and B cells in COVID-19 patients. MiXCR, run by TCRdb on the multiplex PCR reads, gives a single entry per CDR3 protein. The sample records about 17,000 distinct CDR3 sequences, 28% being singletons. Sequenced: blood. The receptor source for this set is a human donor who had recovered from COVID-19. CDR3s include the opening cysteine and the closing phenylalanine or tryptophan. D genes are given only for firm matches.

d_call	v_call	j_call	cdr3_aa
NA	TRBV6-1	TRBJ1-4	CASSTPLSGWGEKLFF
NA	TRBV15	TRBJ2-5	CATSRDWESGETQYF
NA	TRBV19	TRBJ2-5	CASSIGGRAWETQYF
TRBD2	TRBV6-2/TRBV6-3	TRBJ2-3	CASSLSGGGTNTDTQYF
NA	TRBV19	TRBJ1-5	CATQGSDSNQPQHF
NA	TRBV10-3	TRBJ2-3	CAISEFSQGTDTQYF
NA	TRBV29-1	TRBJ1-1	CSATTTKNTEAFF
TRBD1	TRBV6-5	TRBJ1-5	CASSPGTGVQPQHF
NA	TRBV6-5	TRBJ1-4	CASSWGGSSENLFF
TRBD1	TRBV7-2	TRBJ2-3	CASSSDRGGDTQYF
TRBD2	TRBV20-1	TRBJ2-3	CSAERGVNRDTQYF
NA	TRBV6-2/TRBV6-3	TRBJ1-1	CAGRQAPNTEAFF
TRBD2	TRBV27	TRBJ2-3	CASSPGTSGLGTDTQYF
NA	TRBV20-1	TRBJ2-7	CSARGGTLEQYF
NA	TRBV7-2	TRBJ2-2	CASSPLGELFF
TRBD1	TRBV18	TRBJ1-5	CASSRTGFNQPQHF